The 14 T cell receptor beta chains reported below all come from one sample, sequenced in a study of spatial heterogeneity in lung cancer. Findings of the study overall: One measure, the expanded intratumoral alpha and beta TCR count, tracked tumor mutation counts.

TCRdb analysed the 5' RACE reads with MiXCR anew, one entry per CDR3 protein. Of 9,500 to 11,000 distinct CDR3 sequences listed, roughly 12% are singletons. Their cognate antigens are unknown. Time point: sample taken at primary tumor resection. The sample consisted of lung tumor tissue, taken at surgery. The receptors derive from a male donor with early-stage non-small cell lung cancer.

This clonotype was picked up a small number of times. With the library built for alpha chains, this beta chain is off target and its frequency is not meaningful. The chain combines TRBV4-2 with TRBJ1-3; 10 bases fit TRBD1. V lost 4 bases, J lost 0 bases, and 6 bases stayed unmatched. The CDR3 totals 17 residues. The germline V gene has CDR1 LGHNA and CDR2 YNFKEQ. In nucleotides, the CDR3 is TGTGCCAGCAGCCCGGGACAGGGGTCCACCTCTGGAAACACCATATATTTT. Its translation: CASSPGQGSTSGNTIYF.

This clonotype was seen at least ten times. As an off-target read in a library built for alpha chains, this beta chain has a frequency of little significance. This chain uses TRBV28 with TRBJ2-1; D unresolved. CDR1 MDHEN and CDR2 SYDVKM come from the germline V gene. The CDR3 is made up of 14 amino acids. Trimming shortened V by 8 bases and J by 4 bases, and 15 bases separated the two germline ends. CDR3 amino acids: CASVALPLYNEQFF. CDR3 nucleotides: TGTGCCAGCGTTGCCCTTCCCCTATACAATGAGCAGTTCTTC.

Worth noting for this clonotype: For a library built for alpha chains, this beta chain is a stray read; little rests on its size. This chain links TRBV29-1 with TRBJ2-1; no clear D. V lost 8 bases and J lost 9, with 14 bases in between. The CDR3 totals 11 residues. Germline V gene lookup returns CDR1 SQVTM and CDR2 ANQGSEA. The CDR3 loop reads CSPNPVGEQFF. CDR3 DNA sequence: TGCAGCCCTAACCCAGTAGGTGAGCAGTTCTTC.

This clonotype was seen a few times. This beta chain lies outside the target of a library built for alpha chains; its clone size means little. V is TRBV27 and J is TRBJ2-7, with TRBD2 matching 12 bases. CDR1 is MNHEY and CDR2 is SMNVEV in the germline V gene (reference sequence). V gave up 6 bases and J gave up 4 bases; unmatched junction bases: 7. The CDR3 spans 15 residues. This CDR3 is CASSLTSGSPYEQYF. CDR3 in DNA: TGTGCCAGCAGCTTGACTAGCGGGAGTCCTTACGAGCAGTACTTC.

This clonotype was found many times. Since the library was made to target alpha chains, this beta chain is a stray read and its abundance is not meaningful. The CDR3 region is CAISESVAFLAKNIQYF. The CDR3 DNA sequence: TGTGCCATCAGTGAGTCGGTAGCCTTCTTGGCCAAAAACATTCAGTACTTC. V gene TRBV10-3 combines with J gene TRBJ2-4; the D is unclear. CDR1 and CDR2 from the germline V gene are ENHRY and SYGVKD. V was cut by 0 bases and J by 1 base, with 13 bases left in between. This CDR3 spans 17 amino acids.

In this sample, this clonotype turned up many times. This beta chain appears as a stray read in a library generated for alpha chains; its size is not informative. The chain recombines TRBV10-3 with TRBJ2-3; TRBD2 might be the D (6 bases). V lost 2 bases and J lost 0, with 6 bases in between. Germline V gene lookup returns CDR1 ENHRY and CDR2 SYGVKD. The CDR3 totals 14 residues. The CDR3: CAISEAGSTDTQYF. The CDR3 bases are TGTGCCATCAGTGAGGCGGGAAGCACAGATACGCAGTATTTT.

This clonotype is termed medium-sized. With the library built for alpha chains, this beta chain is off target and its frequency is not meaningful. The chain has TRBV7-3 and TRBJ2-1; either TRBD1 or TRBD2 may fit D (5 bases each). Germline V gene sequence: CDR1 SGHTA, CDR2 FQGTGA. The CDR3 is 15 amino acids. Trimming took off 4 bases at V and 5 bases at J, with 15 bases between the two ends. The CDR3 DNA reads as TGTGCCAGCAGCTCAGCCGGGACGGATCACAATGAGCAGTTCTTC. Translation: CASSSAGTDHNEQFF.

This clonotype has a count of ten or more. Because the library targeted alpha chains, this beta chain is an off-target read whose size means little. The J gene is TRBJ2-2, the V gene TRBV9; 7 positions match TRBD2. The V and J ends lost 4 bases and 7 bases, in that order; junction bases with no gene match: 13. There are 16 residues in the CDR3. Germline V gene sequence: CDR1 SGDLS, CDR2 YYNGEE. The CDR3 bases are TGTGCCAGCAGCTCCTGGACTAGTGGAATCGACGGGGAGCTGTTTTTT. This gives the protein CASSSWTSGIDGELFF.

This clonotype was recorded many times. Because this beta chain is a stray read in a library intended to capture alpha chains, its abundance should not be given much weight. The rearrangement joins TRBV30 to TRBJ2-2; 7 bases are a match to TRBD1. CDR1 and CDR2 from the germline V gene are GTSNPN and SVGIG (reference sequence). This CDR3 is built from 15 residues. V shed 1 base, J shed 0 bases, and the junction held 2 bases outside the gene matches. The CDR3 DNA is TGTGCCTGGAGTGCGCAGGGGGCGAACACCGGGGAGCTGTTTTTT. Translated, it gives CAWSAQGANTGELFF.

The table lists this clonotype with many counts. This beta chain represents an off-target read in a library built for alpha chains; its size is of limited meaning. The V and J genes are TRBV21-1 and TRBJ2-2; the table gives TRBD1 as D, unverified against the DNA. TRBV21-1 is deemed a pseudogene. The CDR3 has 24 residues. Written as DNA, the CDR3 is TGTGCCAGCAGCAAACTTTCCTATACGCGTAGCGGGGGCAGGGGATTAAGGAACACCGGGGAGCTGTTTTTT. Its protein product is CASSKLSYTRSGGRGLRNTGELFF.

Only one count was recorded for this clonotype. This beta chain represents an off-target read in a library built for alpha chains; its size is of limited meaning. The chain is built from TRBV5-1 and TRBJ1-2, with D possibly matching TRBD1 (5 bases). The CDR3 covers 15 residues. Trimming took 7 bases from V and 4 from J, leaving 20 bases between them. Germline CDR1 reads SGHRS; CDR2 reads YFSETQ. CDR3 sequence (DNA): TGCGCCAGCCATACTGGGGGAGGATTAGGCTATGGCTACACCTTC. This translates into CASHTGGGLGYGYTF.

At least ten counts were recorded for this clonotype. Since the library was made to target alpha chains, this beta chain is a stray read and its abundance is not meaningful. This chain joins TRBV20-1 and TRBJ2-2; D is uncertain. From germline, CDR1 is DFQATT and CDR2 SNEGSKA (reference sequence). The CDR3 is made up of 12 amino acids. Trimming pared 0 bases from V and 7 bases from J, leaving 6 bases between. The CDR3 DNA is TGCAGTGCTAGAGATCTTGACGGGGAGCTGTTTTTT. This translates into CSARDLDGELFF.

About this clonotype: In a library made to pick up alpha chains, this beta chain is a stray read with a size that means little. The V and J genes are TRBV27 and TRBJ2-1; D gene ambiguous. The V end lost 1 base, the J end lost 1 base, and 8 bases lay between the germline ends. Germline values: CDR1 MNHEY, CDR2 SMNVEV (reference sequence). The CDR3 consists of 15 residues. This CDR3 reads CASSLFARSYNEQFF. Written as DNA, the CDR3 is TGTGCCAGCAGTTTATTCGCCAGGTCCTACAATGAGCAGTTCTTC.

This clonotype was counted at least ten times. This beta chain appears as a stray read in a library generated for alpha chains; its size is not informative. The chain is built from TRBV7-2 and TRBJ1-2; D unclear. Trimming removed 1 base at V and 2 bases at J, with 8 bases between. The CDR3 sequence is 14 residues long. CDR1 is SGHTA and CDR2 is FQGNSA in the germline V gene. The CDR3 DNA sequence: TGTGCCAGCAGCTTAGTGGCCGCGAACTATGGCTACACCTTC. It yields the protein CASSLVAANYGYTF.